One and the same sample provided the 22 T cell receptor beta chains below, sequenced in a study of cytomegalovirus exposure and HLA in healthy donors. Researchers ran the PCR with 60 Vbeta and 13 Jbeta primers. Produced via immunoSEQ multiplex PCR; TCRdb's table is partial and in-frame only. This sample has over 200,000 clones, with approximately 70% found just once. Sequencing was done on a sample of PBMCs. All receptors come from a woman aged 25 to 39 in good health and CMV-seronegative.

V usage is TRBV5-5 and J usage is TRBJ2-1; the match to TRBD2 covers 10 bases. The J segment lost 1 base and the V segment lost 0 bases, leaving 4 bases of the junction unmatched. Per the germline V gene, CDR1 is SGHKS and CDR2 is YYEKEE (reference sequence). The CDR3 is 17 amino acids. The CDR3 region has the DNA TGTGCCAGCAGCTTGGGGGGACTAGCGCTATCCTACAATGAGCAGTTCTTC. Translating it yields CASSLGGLALSYNEQFF.

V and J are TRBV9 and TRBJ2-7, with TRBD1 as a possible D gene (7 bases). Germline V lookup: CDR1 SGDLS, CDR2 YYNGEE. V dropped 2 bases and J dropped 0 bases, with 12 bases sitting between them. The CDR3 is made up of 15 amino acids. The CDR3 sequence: CASSVEGASSYEQYF. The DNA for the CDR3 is TGTGCCAGCAGCGTGGAGGGGGCGAGCTCCTACGAGCAGTACTTC.

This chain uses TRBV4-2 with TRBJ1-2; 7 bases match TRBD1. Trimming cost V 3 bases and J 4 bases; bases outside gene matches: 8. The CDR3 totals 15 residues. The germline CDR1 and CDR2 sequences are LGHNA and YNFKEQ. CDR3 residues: CASSQEGQLVYGYTF. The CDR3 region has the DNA TGTGCCAGCAGCCAGGAGGGACAGCTAGTCTATGGCTACACCTTC.

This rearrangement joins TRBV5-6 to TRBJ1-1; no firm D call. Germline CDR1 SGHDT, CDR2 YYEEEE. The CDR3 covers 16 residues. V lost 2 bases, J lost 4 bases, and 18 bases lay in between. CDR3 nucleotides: TGTGCCAGCAGCTTTCTATTCGAGGTTTTGTCCACTGAAGCTTTCTTT. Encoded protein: CASSFLFEVLSTEAFF.

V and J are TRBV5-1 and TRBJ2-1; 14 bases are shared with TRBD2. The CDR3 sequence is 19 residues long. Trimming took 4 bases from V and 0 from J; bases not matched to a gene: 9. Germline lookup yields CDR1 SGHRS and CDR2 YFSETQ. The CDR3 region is CASSPGTSGSGGSYNEQFF. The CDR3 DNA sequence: TGCGCCAGCAGCCCCGGGACTAGCGGGAGTGGGGGCTCCTACAATGAGCAGTTCTTC.

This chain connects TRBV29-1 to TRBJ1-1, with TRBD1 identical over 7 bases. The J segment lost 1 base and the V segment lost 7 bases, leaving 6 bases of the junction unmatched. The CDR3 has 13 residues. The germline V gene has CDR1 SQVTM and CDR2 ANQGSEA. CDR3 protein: CSARQGGNTEAFF. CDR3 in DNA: TGCAGCGCTAGACAGGGAGGGAACACTGAAGCTTTCTTT.

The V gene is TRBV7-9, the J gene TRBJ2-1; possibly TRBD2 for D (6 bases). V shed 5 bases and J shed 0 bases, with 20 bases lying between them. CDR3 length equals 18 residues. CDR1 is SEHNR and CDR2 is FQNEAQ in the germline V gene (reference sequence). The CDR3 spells CASSVTRSGRASYNEQFF. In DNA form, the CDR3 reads TGTGCCAGCAGCGTGACTAGGAGCGGCCGTGCCTCCTACAATGAGCAGTTCTTC.

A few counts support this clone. The CDR3 region has the DNA TGTGCCAGCTTCACTGACAGGGGCGCAGATACGCAGTATTTT. Its protein is CASFTDRGADTQYF. V and J are TRBV18 and TRBJ2-3; 8 bases fit TRBD1. The CDR3 consists of 14 residues. Looked up from germline, CDR1 is KGHSH and CDR2 is LQKENI. V shed 7 bases, J shed 4 bases, and the junction held 7 bases outside the gene matches.

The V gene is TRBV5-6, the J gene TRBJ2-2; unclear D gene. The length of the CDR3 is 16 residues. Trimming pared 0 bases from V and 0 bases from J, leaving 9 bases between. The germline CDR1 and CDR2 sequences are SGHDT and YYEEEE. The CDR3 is CASSLVTPSNTGELFF. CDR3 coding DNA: TGTGCCAGCAGCTTGGTTACACCTTCGAACACCGGGGAGCTGTTTTTT.

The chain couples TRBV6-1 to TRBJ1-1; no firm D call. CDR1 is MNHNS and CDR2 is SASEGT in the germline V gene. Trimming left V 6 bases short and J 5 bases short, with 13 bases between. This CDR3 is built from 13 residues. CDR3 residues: CASSPEVDTEAFF. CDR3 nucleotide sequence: TGTGCCAGCAGCCCGGAGGTGGATACTGAAGCTTTCTTT.

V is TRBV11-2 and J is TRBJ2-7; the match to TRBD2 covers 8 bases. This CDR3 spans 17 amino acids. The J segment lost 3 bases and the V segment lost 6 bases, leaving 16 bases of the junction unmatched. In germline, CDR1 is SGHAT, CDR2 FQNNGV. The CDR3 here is CASSSRGGTTNLYEQYF. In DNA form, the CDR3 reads TGTGCCAGCAGTTCCCGGGGGGGGACAACAAATCTCTACGAGCAGTACTTC.

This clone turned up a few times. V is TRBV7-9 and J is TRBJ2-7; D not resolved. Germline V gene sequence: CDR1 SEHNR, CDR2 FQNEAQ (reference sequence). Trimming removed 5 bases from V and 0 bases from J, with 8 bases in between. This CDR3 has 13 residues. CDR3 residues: CASSPQSSYEQYF. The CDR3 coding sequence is TGTGCCAGCAGCCCACAGAGCTCCTACGAGCAGTACTTC.

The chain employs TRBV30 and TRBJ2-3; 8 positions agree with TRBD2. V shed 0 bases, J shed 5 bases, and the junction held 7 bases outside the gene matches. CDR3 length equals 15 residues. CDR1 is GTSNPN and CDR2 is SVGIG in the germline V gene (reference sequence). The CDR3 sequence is CAWSVGAGAVDTQYF. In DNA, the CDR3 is TGTGCCTGGAGTGTCGGAGCGGGAGCAGTAGATACGCAGTATTTT. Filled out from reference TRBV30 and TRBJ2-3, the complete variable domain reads SQTIHQWPATLVQPVGSPLSLECTVEGTSNPNLYWYRQAAGRGLQLLFYSVGIGQISSEVPQNLSASRPQDRQFILSSKKLLLSDSGFYLCAWSVGAGAVDTQYFGPGTRLTVL.

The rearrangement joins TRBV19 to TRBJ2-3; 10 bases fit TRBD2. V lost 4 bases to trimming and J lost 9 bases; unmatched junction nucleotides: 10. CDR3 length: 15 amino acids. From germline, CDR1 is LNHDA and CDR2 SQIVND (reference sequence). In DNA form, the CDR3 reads TGTGCCAGTAGTACCCCCGGGGTAGCGGGAGGCACGCAGTATTTT. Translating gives CASSTPGVAGGTQYF.

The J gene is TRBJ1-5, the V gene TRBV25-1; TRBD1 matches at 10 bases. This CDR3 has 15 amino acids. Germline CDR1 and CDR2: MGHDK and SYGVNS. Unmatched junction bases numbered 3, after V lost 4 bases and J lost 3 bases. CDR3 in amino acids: CASSGGQGDNQPQHF. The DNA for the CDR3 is TGTGCCAGCAGTGGAGGACAGGGGGACAATCAGCCCCAGCATTTT. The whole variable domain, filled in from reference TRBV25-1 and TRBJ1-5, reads EADIYQTPRYLVIGTGKKITLECSQTMGHDKMYWYQQDPGMELHLIHYSYGVNSTEKGDLSSESTVSRIRTEHFPLTLESARPSHTSQYLCASSGGQGDNQPQHFGDGTRLSIL.

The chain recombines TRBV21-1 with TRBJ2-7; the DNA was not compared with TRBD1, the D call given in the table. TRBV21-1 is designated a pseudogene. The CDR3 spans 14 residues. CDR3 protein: CASSRNRASYEQYF. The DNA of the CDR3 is TGTGCCAGCAGCAGGAACAGGGCATCTTACGAGCAGTACTTC.

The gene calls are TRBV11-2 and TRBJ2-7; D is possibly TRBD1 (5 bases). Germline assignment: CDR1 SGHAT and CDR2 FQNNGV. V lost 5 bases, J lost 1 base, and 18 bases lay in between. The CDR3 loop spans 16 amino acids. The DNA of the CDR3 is TGTGCCAGCAGCCGTAGCAGGGTACGCATTTCCTACGAGCAGTACTTC. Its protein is CASSRSRVRISYEQYF.

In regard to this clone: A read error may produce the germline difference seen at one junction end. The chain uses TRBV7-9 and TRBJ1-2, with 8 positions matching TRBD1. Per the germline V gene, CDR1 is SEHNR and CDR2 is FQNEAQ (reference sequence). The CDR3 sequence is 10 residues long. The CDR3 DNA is TGTGCCAGCAGCCTGGACAGGGAGCACTTC. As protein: CASSLDREHF.

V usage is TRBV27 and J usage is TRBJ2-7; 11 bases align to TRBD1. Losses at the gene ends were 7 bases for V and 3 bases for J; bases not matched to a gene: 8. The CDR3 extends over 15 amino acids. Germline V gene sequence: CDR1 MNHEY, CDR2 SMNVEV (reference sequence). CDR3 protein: CASILTGTGGYEQYF. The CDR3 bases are TGTGCCAGCATCCTAACCGGGACAGGGGGCTACGAGCAGTACTTC.

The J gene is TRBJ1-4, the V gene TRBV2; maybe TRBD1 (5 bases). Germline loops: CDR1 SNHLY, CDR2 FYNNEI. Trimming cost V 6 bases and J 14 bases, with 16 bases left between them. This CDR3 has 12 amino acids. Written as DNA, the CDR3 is TGTGCCAGCAGGGACACAGTCTGGCGGCTGTTTTTT. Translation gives CASRDTVWRLFF.

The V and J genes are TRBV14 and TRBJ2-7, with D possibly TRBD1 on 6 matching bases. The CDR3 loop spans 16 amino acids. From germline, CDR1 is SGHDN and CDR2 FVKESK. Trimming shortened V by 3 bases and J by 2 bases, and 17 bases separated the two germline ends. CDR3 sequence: CASSHITGNPTYEQYF. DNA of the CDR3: TGTGCCAGCAGCCACATTACAGGGAACCCCACCTACGAGCAGTACTTC.

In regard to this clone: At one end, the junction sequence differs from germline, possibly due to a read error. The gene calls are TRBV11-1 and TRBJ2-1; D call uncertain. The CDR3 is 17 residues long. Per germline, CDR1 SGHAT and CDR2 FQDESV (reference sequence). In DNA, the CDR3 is TGTGCCAGCAGCCCCAAGTCTGCGGTTAACACCTACAATGAACAGTTCTTC. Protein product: CASSPKSAVNTYNEQFF.